What follows describes a single TCR beta chain. The antigen is undetermined. With 60 Vbeta and 13 Jbeta primers, the PCR was carried out. Data came from immunoSEQ multiplex PCR; TCRdb stores just in-frame clones and leaves some out. Of 130,000 to 150,000 clones in the sample, roughly 78% were seen once. The data were taken from a study of cytomegalovirus exposure and HLA in healthy donors. General observations from the study: It is likely that the observed cluster of highly shared sequence variants was a sequencing artifact.

V was cut by 3 bases and J by 5 bases, with 22 bases left in between. This CDR3 comprises 17 residues. Germline CDR1 and CDR2: MGHRA and YSYEKL. This clonotype was sampled from a man aged 25 to 45 in good health and CMV-seronegative. This chain joins TRBV4-1 and TRBJ1-1; maybe TRBD1 (6 bases). Sequencing used PBMCs. The CDR3 DNA reads TGCGCCAGCAGCCATGAATATACATCCCCAGGGGCAACTGAAGCTTTCTTT. Its translation: CASSHEYTSPGATEAFF.